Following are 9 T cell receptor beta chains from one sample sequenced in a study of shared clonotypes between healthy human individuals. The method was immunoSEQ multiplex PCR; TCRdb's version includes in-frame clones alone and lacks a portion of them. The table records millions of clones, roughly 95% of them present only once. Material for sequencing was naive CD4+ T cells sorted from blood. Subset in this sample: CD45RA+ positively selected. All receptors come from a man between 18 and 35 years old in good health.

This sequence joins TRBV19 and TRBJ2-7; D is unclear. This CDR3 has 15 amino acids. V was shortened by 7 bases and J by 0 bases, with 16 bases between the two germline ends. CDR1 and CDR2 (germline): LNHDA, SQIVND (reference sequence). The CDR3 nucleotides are TGTGCCAGTAAACGAAACACAGCGAGCTCCTACGAGCAGTACTTC. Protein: CASKRNTASSYEQYF.

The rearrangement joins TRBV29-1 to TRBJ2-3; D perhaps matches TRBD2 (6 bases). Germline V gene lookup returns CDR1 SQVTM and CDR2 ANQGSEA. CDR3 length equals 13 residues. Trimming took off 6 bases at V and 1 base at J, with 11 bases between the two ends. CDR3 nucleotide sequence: TGCAGCGTGTTAGCTAGCGGCACAGATACGCAGTATTTT. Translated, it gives CSVLASGTDTQYF.

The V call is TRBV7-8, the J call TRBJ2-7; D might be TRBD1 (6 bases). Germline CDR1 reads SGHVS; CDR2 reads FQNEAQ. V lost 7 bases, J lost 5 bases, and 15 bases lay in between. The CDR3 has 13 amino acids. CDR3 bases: TGTGCCAGCACACCTAACAACAGGGACGAGCAGTACTTC. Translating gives CASTPNNRDEQYF. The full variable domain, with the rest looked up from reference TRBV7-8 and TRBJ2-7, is GAGVSQSPRYKVAKRGQDVALRCDPISGHVSLFWYQQALGQGPEFLTYFQNEAQLDKSGLPSDRFFAERPEGSVSTLKIQRTQQEDSAVYLCASTPNNRDEQYFGPGTRLTVT.

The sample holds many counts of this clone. CDR3 protein: CASSRIQGEPWDTQYF. The CDR3 bases are TGTGCCAGCAGCCGGATACAGGGGGAACCCTGGGATACGCAGTATTTT. The rearrangement links TRBV27 to TRBJ2-3; 8 nucleotides agree with TRBD1. CDR3 length equals 16 residues. Losses at the gene ends were 6 bases for V and 6 bases for J; bases not matched to a gene: 14. The V gene's germline CDR1 is MNHEY and CDR2 SMNVEV (reference sequence).

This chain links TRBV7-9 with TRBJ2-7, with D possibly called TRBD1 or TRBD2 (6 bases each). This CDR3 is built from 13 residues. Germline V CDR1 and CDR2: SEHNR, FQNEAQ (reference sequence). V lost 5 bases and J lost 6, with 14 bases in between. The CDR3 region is CASSRRGESEQYF. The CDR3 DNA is TGTGCCAGCAGCCGAAGGGGGGAGAGCGAGCAGTACTTC.

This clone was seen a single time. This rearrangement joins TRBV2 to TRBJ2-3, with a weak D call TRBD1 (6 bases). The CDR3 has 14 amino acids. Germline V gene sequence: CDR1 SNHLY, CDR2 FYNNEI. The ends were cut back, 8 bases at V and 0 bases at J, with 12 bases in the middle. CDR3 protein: CASAKGGSTDTQYF. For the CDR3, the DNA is TGTGCCAGCGCCAAAGGGGGTAGCACAGATACGCAGTATTTT.

Here the CDR3 DNA reads TGTGCCTGGAGTGTAACGAGGGGGACGGCCCACTACCCCACAGATACGCAGTATTTT. Protein product: CAWSVTRGTAHYPTDTQYF. The genes are TRBV30 and TRBJ2-3; perhaps TRBD1 as D (6 bases). The V end was cut by 0 bases, the J end by 2 bases, with 24 bases between. Germline V gene sequence: CDR1 GTSNPN, CDR2 SVGIG (reference sequence). CDR3 length equals 19 residues.

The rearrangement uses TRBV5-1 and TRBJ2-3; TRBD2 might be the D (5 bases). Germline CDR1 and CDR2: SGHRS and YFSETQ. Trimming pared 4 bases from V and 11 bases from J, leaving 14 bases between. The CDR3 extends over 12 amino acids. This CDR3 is CASSPGFGRQYF. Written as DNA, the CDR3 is TGCGCCAGCAGCCCCGGCTTTGGGAGGCAGTATTTT.

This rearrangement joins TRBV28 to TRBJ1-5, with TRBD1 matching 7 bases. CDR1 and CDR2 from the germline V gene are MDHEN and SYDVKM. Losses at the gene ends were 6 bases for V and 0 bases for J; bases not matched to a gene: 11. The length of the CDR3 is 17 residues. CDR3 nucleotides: TGTGCCAGCAGAACCACTCGGGACAGAAATAGCAATCAGCCCCAGCATTTT. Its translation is CASRTTRDRNSNQPQHF.